Listed below are T cell receptor beta chains from one sample, sequenced in a study of blood T cell repertoires in COVID-19. Produced via immunoSEQ multiplex PCR; TCRdb's table is partial and in-frame only. The data hold under 250,000 clones, with roughly 85% observed a single time. The sample was PBMCs or T cells enriched from blood (not recorded which). Receptors originate from a woman between 50 and 59 years old who had been exposed to COVID-19. Both conserved end residues are part of each CDR3. The order of the fields is V gene, J gene, D gene, clone size, CDR3 DNA, CDR3 protein. A D gene is named only where the DNA matches it firmly. Clone size is not always given. Where it is, it says once, few, many or a class for expanded clones.

>TRBV7-6|TRBJ1-4|TRBD1|.
TGTGCCAGCAGCTTAACTTCCGGGACAGGGGTAGGGGAGGAAAAACTGTTTTTT
CASSLTSGTGVGEEKLFF
>TRBV6-6|TRBJ2-5|.|.
TGTGCCAGCAGTTACGGCCTAGCGCAGGAGACCCAGTACTTC
CASSYGLAQETQYF
>TRBV5-6|TRBJ2-3|TRBD2|once
TGTGCCAGCAGCTTCTTTAGCGGGGGGGCTATGGGCACAGATACGCAGTATTTT
CASSFFSGGAMGTDTQYF
>TRBV9|TRBJ1-3|.|.
TGTGCCAGCAGCCCCCAGGCAGACTCTGGAAACACCATATATTTT
CASSPQADSGNTIYF
>TRBV28|TRBJ1-6|.|.
TGTGCCAGCAGCGGAGGACCATTAGTTTCACCCCTCCACTTT
CASSGGPLVSPLHF
>TRBV9|TRBJ2-1|TRBD1|.
TGTGCCAGCAGCGGCGACAGGGGATACTACAATGAGCAGTTCTTC
CASSGDRGYYNEQFF
>TRBV5-1|TRBJ1-5|.|.
TGCGCCAGCAGCTTGTCCCCAGGGCCTGAGCAGCCCCAGCATTTT
CASSLSPGPEQPQHF
>TRBV5-1|TRBJ1-1|.|.
TGCGCCAGCAGCTTACTAAATGACTTGAACACTGAAGCTTTCTTT
CASSLLNDLNTEAFF
>TRBV6-5|TRBJ1-2|.|.
TGTGCCAGCAGTTACTACACATCCTATGGCTACACCTTC
CASSYYTSYGYTF
>TRBV7-2|TRBJ2-3|.|.
TGTGCCAGCAGCTTTAGCGGTAACGTAAGGGCAGATACGCAGTATTTT
CASSFSGNVRADTQYF
>TRBV2|TRBJ1-1|.|.
TGTGCCAGCAGTTTCCTGAGTGAAGCTTTCTTT
CASSFLSEAFF
>TRBV7-2|TRBJ1-2|.|.
TGTGCCAGCAGCTTAGAGGGCAGGGTCGGCTACACCTTC
CASSLEGRVGYTF
>TRBV5-4|TRBJ2-3|TRBD1|once
TGTGCCAGCAGCTTGGCGGGACAGGGATCAGATACGCAGTATTTT
CASSLAGQGSDTQYF
>TRBV5-1|TRBJ1-1|.|.
TGCGCCAGCAGCTGGAGTGCGGACACTGAAGCTTTCTTT
CASSWSADTEAFF
>TRBV7-2|TRBJ2-1|.|.
TGTGCCAGCAGCCAGGGCTCCCCTCCGGATGAGCAGTTCTTC
CASSQGSPPDEQFF
>TRBV11-2|TRBJ1-6|.|.
TGTGCCAGCAGCTTAGAAAGTTCCAGGGGTAATTCACCCCTCCACTTT
CASSLESSRGNSPLHF
>TRBV5-1|TRBJ1-4|TRBD1|.
TGCGCCAGCAGTTACGATCCACCGGGACAGACGAATGAAAAACTGTTTTTT
CASSYDPPGQTNEKLFF
>TRBV7-9|TRBJ1-2|.|.
TGTGCCAGCAGCCCCGTCGGGAGGTCTAACTATGGCTACACCTTC
CASSPVGRSNYGYTF
>TRBV3-1/TRBV3-2|TRBJ2-7|.|.
TGTGCCAGCAGCCTCACTTGGGCCCCTCGCGAGCAGTACTTC
CASSLTWAPREQYF
>TRBV5-1|TRBJ2-7|.|.
TGCGCCAGCACGGGTCTTTCGGGGGAGCAGTACTTC
CASTGLSGEQYF
>TRBV6-5|TRBJ2-7|.|.
TGTGCCAGCAGTTTTAGCCGACAGTACGAGCAGTACTTC
CASSFSRQYEQYF
>TRBV4-2|TRBJ2-7|TRBD2|.
TGTGCCAGCGGCCGAAGCGGGGAATCCTACGAGCAGTACTTC
CASGRSGESYEQYF
>TRBV19|TRBJ1-1|TRBD1|.
TGTGCCAGTAGTATACCCCGACAGGGGGTAATGAACACTGAAGCTTTCTTT
CASSIPRQGVMNTEAFF
>TRBV19|TRBJ1-2|TRBD1|.
TGTGCCAGTAGTATGGGGACAGGGACAGACTATGGCTACACCTTC
CASSMGTGTDYGYTF
>TRBV19|TRBJ1-1|TRBD1|once
TGTGCCAGTAGTCTTCCACCGGGACAGGGGAACACTGAAGCTTTCTTT
CASSLPPGQGNTEAFF
>TRBV27|TRBJ2-6|.|.
TGTGCCAGCAGTTCCCACCCGACCCGACTCACACCCTCTGGGGCCAACGTCCTGACTTTC
CASSSHPTRLTPSGANVLTF
>TRBV11-2|TRBJ1-3|.|.
TGTGCCAGCAGCTTACCTCCGGTCCGGGGAAACACCATATATTTT
CASSLPPVRGNTIYF
>TRBV12-3/TRBV12-4|TRBJ1-2|.|.
TGTGCCAGCAGCCCGGGACAAATGGGAGGCTACACCTTC
CASSPGQMGGYTF
>TRBV9|TRBJ1-2|.|.
TGTGCCAGCACCCCGGGGGGTTTGAGTGGCTACACCTTC
CASTPGGLSGYTF
>TRBV5-1|TRBJ2-3|TRBD1|.
TGCGCCAGCAGCTTAGGACAGGTTGCAGATACGCAGTATTTT
CASSLGQVADTQYF
>TRBV6-1|TRBJ1-6|.|.
TGTGCCAGCAGTGGCAGTTCACCCCTCCACTTT
CASSGSSPLHF
>TRBV10-3|TRBJ2-3|.|.
TGTGCCATCAGTGTGGCGGGGATGGGGCTAGATACGCAGTATTTT
CAISVAGMGLDTQYF
>TRBV7-8|TRBJ2-1|TRBD1|.
TGTGCCAGCAGCTTAGATTCTGGGGGCGCTGGACAGGGGTATGAGCAGTTCTTC
CASSLDSGGAGQGYEQFF
>TRBV7-3|TRBJ2-1|.|.
TGTGCCAGCAGCTTACAGGGCAGCTCCTACAATGAGCAGTTCTTC
CASSLQGSSYNEQFF
>TRBV14|TRBJ1-6|.|.
TGTGCCAGCAGCCAAGGTACAGGGAAGGGCTCACCCCTCCACTTT
CASSQGTGKGSPLHF
>TRBV9|TRBJ1-3|.|.
TGTGCCAGCAGCGTAGGGCACAGGGAGAATCTAGACACCATATATTTT
CASSVGHRENLDTIYF
>TRBV6-2/TRBV6-3|TRBJ2-2|.|.
TGTGCCAGCAGTGCCACTAGAGGCACCGGGGAGCTGTTTTTT
CASSATRGTGELFF
>TRBV5-1|TRBJ1-3|.|.
TGCGCCAGCAGCCCTACGAGCTCTGGAAACACCATATATTTT
CASSPTSSGNTIYF
>TRBV29-1|TRBJ1-2|TRBD1|.
TGCAGCGCGGAACAGGGGTTGGGTGGCTACACCTTC
CSAEQGLGGYTF
>TRBV24-1|TRBJ2-3|.|.
TGTGCCACCAGTGATCCTCGGGACTTAAAAAAAAAGGATACGCAGTATTTT
CATSDPRDLKKKDTQYF
>TRBV2|TRBJ2-1|TRBD2|few
TGTGCCAGCAGCTCGGCGGGACTAGCGGCTGGAGGGAATGAGCAGTTCTTC
CASSSAGLAAGGNEQFF
>TRBV28|TRBJ2-1|TRBD1|.
TGTGCCAGCAGATATGGACAGGTCAGCAATGAGCAGTTCTTC
CASRYGQVSNEQFF
>TRBV4-3|TRBJ1-1|.|.
TGCGCCAGCAGCCAAGATAACGGGTACACTGAAGCTTTCTTT
CASSQDNGYTEAFF
>TRBV7-9|TRBJ1-2|TRBD1|.
TGTGCCAGCAGCCTGGACAGGGGCGGGGACTACACCTTC
CASSLDRGGDYTF
>TRBV19|TRBJ2-7|.|.
TGTGCCAGTACGACAGAGATTTTCTCCTACGAGCAGTACTTC
CASTTEIFSYEQYF